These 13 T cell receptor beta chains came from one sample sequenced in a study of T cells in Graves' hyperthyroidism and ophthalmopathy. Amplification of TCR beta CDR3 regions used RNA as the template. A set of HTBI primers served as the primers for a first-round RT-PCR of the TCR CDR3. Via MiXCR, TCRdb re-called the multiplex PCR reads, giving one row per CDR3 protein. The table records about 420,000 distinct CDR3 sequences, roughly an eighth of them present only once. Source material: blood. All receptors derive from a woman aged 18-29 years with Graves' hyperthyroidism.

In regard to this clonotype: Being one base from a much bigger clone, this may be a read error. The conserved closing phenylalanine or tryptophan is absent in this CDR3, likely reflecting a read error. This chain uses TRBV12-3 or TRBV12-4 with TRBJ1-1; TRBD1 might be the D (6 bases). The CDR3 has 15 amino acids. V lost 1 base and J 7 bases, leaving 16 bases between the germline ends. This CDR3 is CASSLDGGGFGEAFL. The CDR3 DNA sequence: TGTGCCAGCAGTTTAGACGGGGGCGGGTTTGGTGAAGCTTTCCTT.

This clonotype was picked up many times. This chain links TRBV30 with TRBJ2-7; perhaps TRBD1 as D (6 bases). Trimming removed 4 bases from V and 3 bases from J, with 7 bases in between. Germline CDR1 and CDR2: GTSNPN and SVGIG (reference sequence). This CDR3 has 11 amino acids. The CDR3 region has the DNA TGTGCCTGGACCAGGGGCTACGAGCAGTACTTC. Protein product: CAWTRGYEQYF.

Here the CDR3 reads CASSAQNTEAFF. CDR3 DNA sequence: TGTGCCAGCAGTGCGCAAAACACTGAAGCTTTCTTT. This chain joins TRBV6-1 and TRBJ1-1; the D is unclear. V lost 4 bases and J 2 bases, leaving 5 bases between the germline ends. CDR1 and CDR2 from the germline V gene are MNHNS and SASEGT. This CDR3 comprises 12 residues.

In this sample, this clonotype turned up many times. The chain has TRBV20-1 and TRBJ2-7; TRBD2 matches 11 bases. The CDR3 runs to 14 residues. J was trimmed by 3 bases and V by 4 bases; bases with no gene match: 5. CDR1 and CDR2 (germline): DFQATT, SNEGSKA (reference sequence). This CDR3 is CSATTGTSGYEQYF. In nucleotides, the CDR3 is TGCAGTGCTACCACCGGGACTAGCGGCTACGAGCAGTACTTC.

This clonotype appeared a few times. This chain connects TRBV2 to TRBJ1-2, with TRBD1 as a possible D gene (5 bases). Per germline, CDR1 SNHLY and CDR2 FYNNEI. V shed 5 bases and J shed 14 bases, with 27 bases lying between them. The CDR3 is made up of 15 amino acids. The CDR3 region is CASSRRPQGLLTRTF. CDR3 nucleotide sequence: TGTGCCAGCAGTCGACGCCCCCAGGGTCTTCTCACGAGGACCTTC. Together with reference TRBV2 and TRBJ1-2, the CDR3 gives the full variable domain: EPEVTQTPSHQVTQMGQEVILRCVPISNHLYFYWYRQILGQKVEFLVSFYNNEISEKSEIFDDQFSVERPDGSNFTLKIRSTKLEDSAMYFCASSRRPQGLLTRTFGSGTRLTVV.

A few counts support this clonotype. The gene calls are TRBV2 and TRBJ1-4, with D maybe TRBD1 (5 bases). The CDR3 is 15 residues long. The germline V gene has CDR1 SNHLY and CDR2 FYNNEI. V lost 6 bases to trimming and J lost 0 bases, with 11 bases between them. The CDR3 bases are TGTGCCAGCAGGCAAACAGGTGCAACTAATGAAAAACTGTTTTTT. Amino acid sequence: CASRQTGATNEKLFF.

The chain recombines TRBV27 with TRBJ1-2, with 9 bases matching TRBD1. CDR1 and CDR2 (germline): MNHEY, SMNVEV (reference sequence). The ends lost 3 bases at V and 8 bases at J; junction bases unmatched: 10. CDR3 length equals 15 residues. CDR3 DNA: TGTGCCAGCAGTTTGCCGGGACAGGGAATAGGGGGCTACACCTTC. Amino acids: CASSLPGQGIGGYTF.

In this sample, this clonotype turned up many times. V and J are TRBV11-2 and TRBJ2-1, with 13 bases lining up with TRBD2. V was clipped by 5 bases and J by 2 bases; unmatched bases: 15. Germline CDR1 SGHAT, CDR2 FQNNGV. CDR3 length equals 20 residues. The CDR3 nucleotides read TGTGCCAGCAGCGCACCTACTAGCGGGAGGGCCTCGGGGCCCTACAATGAGCAGTTCTTC. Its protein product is CASSAPTSGRASGPYNEQFF.

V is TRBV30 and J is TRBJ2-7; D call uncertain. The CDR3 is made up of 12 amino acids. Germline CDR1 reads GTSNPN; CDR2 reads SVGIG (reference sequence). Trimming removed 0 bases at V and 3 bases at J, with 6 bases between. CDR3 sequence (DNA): TGTGCCTGGAGTGTAAATTTCTACGAGCAGTACTTC. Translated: CAWSVNFYEQYF.

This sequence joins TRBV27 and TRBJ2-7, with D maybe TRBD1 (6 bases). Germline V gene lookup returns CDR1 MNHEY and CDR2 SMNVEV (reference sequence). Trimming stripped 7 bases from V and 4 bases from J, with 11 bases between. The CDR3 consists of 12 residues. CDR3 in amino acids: CASKGVGYEQYF. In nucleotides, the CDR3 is TGTGCCAGCAAGGGGGTGGGATACGAGCAGTACTTC.

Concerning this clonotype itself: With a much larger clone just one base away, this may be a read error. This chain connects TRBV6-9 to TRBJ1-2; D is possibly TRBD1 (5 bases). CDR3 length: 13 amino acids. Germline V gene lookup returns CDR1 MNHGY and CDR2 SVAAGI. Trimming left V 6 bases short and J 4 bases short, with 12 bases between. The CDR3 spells CASSYGTVYGYTF. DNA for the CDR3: TGTGCCAGCAGCTACGGGACGGTCTATGGCTACACCTTC.

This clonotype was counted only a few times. Written as DNA, the CDR3 is TGTGCCAGCAGTTTAGAGACTAGCGGGAGGTTAGATGAGCAGTTCTTC. Translation gives CASSLETSGRLDEQFF. V gene TRBV28 combines with J gene TRBJ2-1, with 13 bases identical to TRBD2. The CDR3 totals 16 residues. Germline trimming cut 2 bases from V and 8 bases from J; bases unmatched to any gene: 6. Germline assignment: CDR1 MDHEN and CDR2 SYDVKM.

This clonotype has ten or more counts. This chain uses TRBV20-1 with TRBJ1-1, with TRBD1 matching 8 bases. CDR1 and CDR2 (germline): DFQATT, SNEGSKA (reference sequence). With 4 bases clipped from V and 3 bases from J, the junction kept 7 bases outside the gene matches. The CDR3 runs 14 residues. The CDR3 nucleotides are TGCAGTGCTATAAGCGGGACAGGAGACACTGAAGCTTTCTTT. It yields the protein CSAISGTGDTEAFF.